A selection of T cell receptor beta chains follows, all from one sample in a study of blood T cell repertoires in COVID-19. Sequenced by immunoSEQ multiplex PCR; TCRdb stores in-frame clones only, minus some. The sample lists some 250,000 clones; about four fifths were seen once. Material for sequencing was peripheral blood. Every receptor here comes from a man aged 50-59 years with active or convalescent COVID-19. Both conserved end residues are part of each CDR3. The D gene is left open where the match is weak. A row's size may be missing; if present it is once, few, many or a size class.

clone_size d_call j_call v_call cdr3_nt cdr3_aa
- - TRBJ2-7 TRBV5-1 TGCGCCAGCAGCCGGGACACAGTTAAGACCGAGCAGTACTTC CASSRDTVKTEQYF
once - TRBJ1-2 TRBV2 TGTGCCAGCAGCGCTCGTGCCGGGTCTAACTATGGCTACACCTTC CASSARAGSNYGYTF
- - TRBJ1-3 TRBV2 TGTGCCAGCAGTGACGTTAACTCTGGAAACACCATATATTTT CASSDVNSGNTIYF
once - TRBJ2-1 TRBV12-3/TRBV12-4 TGTGCCAGCAGTTTCATCGTAGCGAACGAGCAGTTCTTC CASSFIVANEQFF
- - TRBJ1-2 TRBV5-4 TGTGCCAGCAGCCCCATCGGGGGGAGGGGGGACACCTTC CASSPIGGRGDTF
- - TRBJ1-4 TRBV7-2 TGTGCCAGCAGCTTGGATAGTACAGGGCGAGGAGAAAAACTGTTTTTT CASSLDSTGRGEKLFF
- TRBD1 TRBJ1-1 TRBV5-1 TGCGCCAGCAAGGACAGGGTAGGGGGGACTGAAGCTTTCTTT CASKDRVGGTEAFF
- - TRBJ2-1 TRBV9 TGTGCCAGCAGCCTTTCTTCCGCGGGGTTTGAGCAGTTCTTC CASSLSSAGFEQFF
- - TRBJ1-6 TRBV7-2 TGTGCCAGCAGCTTAGCCGCAGGGCGCGGACGATATAATTCACCCCTCCACTTT CASSLAAGRGRYNSPLHF
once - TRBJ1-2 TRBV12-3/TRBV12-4 TGTGCCAGCAGTTACGGGACAAGCTATGGCTACACCTTC CASSYGTSYGYTF
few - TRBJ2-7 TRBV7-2 TGTGCCAGCAGCTTAGGTTCAGGAGGAACCTACGAGCAGTACTTC CASSLGSGGTYEQYF
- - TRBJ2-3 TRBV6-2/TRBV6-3 TGTGCCAGCAGTTATACGCGGGTAGATACGCAGTATTTT CASSYTRVDTQYF
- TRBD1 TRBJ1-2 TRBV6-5 TGTGCCAGCACAGGGACAGGGTCTGGCTACACCTTC CASTGTGSGYTF
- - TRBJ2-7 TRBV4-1 TGCGCCAGCAGCCAAGGACCGGGTTCCTACGAGCAGTACTTC CASSQGPGSYEQYF
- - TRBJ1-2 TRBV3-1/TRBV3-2 TGTGCCAGCAGCCAAGATGAACGGGAACCCTATGGCTACACCTTC CASSQDEREPYGYTF
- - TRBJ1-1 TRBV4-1 TGCGCCAGCAGCCAAGAAGACAGGTCCTACACTGAAGCTTTCTTT CASSQEDRSYTEAFF
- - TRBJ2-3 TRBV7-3 TGTGCCAGCAGGGCTGGGGGGGCGGCAGATACGCAGTATTTT CASRAGGAADTQYF
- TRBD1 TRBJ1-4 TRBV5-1 TGCGCCAGCAGCTCGGACAGGGGAGGTGAAAAACTGTTTTTT CASSSDRGGEKLFF
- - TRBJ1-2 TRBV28 TGTGCCAGCACTAGGGCGGGTTCAGGCTATGGCTACACCTTC CASTRAGSGYGYTF
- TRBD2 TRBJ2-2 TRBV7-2 TGTGCCAGCAGCCTAGCGGGACTAGCGGGGCTACCCACCGGGGAGCTGTTTTTT CASSLAGLAGLPTGELFF
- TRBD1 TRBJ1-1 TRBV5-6 TGTGCCAGCAGCACGGACAGGGGTATGGCTGAAGCTTTCTTT CASSTDRGMAEAFF
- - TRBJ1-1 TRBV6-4 TGTGCCAGCAGTGCGAACAGGGACACTGAAGCTTTCTTT CASSANRDTEAFF
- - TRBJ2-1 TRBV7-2 TGTGCCAGCAGCCAAAGACACGCTGAGCAGTTCTTC CASSQRHAEQFF
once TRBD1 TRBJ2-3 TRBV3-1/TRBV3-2 TGTGCCAGCACCCCAAATACAGGGGCAGATACGCAGTATTTT CASTPNTGADTQYF
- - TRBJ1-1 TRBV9 TGTGCCAGCAGCGTAGCGACAGACACTGAAGCTTTCTTT CASSVATDTEAFF
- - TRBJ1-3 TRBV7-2 TGTGCCAGCAGCCCTAGTCCGGGAAACACCATATATTTT CASSPSPGNTIYF
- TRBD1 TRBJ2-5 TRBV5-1 TGCGCCAGCAGCTATATGACAGGGGAAGAGACCCAGTACTTC CASSYMTGEETQYF
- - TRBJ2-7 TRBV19 TGTGCCAGTAGACGTCAGGGTGGCGAGCAGTACTTC CASRRQGGEQYF
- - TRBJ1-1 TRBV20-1 TGCAGTGCACCTTCCGGTGTTTCAGCTTTCTTT CSAPSGVSAFF
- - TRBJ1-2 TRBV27 TGTGCCAGCAGTTTATTCACAGGGTATGGCTACACCTTC CASSLFTGYGYTF
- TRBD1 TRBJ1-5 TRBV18 TGTGCCAGCTCACCGACAGGGGACCAGCCCCAGCATTTT CASSPTGDQPQHF
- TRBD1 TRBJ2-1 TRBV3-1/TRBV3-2 TGTGCCAGCAGCCCTTGGACAGGGACCAATGAGCAGTTCTTC CASSPWTGTNEQFF
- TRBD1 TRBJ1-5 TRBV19 TGTGCCAGTAGTACTACAGGGGGCAATCAGCCCCAGCATTTT CASSTTGGNQPQHF
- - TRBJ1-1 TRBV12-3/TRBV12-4 TGTGCCAGCAGTTTGGAGATGAACACTGAAGCTTTCTTT CASSLEMNTEAFF
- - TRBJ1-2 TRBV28 TGTGCCAGCAGTCCAGGGCCCCGCTTAACCTATGGCTACACCTTC CASSPGPRLTYGYTF
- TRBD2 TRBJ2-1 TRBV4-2 TGTGCCAGCAGCCAGTCGGGACTAGCGGGGGACTACGGTGGCAATGAGCAGTTCTTC CASSQSGLAGDYGGNEQFF
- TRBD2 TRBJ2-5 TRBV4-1 TGCGCCAGCAGCCAAGAGGGAGGGAGCGGGGGCCTGGGAGAGACCCAGTACTTC CASSQEGGSGGLGETQYF
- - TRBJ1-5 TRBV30 TGTGCCTGGAGTAAAGGGAACAGGGTAGATCAGCCCCAGCATTTT CAWSKGNRVDQPQHF
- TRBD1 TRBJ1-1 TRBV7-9 TGTGCCAGCAGCTTACAGGGGGCTGGCACTGAAGCTTTCTTT CASSLQGAGTEAFF
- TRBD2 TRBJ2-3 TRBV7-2 TGTGCCAGCAGCTTAGATTCCCTAGCGGGGGGGCGGGTCCGAGATACGCAGTATTTT CASSLDSLAGGRVRDTQYF
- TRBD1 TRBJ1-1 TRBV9 TGTGCCAGCAGCGCGCACCGGGACAGGGAATCTGCAGCTTTCTTT CASSAHRDRESAAFF
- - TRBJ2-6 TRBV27 TGTGCCAGCAAACAGGTCCTTGGGGCCAACGTCCTGACTTTC CASKQVLGANVLTF
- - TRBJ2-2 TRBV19 TGTGCCAGTAGTATCCCCGGGGTACCCTCGACCGGGGAGCTGTTTTTT CASSIPGVPSTGELFF
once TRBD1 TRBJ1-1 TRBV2 TGTGCCAGCTTTTCAGGGGGAGGCACTGAAGCTTTCTTT CASFSGGGTEAFF
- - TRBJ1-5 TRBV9 TGTGCCAGCAGCCCGAGTACAGGGACGGATCAGCCCCAGCATTTT CASSPSTGTDQPQHF
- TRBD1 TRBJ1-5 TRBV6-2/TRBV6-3 TGTGCCAGCAGTTCCGACCACAGGGGAGATCAGCCCCAGCATTTT CASSSDHRGDQPQHF
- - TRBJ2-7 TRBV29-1 TGCAGCGTTAATGCAGGGGTTGAGCAGTACTTC CSVNAGVEQYF
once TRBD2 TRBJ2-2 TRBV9 TGTGCCAGCAGCGGGATCGGAACTAGCGGGGTCCGGATCACCGGGGAGCTGTTTTTT CASSGIGTSGVRITGELFF
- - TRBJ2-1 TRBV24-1 TGTGCCACCAGTGATTCCCCAGGGTTTGAGCAGTTCTTC CATSDSPGFEQFF
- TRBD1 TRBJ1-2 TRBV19 TGTGCCAGTACTAGGACAGGGGACAACTATGGCTACACCTTC CASTRTGDNYGYTF
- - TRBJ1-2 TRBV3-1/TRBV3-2 TGTGCCAGCAGCCAAGGCAGGGGAGATGGCTACACCTTC CASSQGRGDGYTF
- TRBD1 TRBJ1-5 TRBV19 TGTGCCAGTAGTGTAGGGACAGGGGGAAATCAGCCCCAGCATTTT CASSVGTGGNQPQHF
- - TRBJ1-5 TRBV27 TGTGCCAGCAGTCCTGCGTCAGGGGTCGATAGCAATCAGCCCCAGCATTTT CASSPASGVDSNQPQHF
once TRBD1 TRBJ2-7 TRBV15 TGTGCCACCAGCAGACCGGACAGGCACGAGCAGTACTTC CATSRPDRHEQYF
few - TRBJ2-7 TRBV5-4 TGTGCCAGCAGCGTGGGTTCGGCAGGGCCCTACGAGCAGTACTTC CASSVGSAGPYEQYF
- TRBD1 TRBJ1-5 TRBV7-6 TGTGCCAGCAGCTCACGACAGGGTACTCAGCCCCAGCATTTT CASSSRQGTQPQHF
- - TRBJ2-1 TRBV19 TGTGCCAGTAGACCCGGCGGGGTATCCTACAATGAGCAGTTCTTC CASRPGGVSYNEQFF